The 6 T cell receptor beta chains below come from one sample, sequenced in a study of CD8 T cell repertoires and HIV-1 epitope variants. Repertoires were generated with immunoSEQ multiplex PCR, while TCRdb's copy carries only in-frame clones and drops some. The table lists 4,500 to 6,000 clones, more than 60% of them singletons. These receptors' targets are unknown. Specimen: cultured CD8+ T cells derived from PBMCs. The receptors stem from a male donor with HIV.

This clone showed up just once. This chain uses TRBV7-2 with TRBJ2-2, with D possibly matching TRBD1 (5 bases). The CDR3 sequence is 13 residues long. The ends were cut back, 1 base at V and 6 bases at J, with 6 bases in the middle. The germline CDR1 and CDR2 sequences are SGHTA and FQGNSA. The CDR3 coding sequence is TGTGCCAGCAGCTTAGTCAGGGCCGGGGAGCTGTTTTTT. The encoded protein is CASSLVRAGELFF.

The chain uses TRBV29-1 and TRBJ2-3; D is possibly TRBD2 (6 bases). With 6 bases removed from V and 11 bases from J, the gap between germline ends came to 18 bases. CDR3 size: 12 residues. Germline values: CDR1 SQVTM, CDR2 ANQGSEA. The CDR3 loop is CSVAVGGLLQYF. CDR3 DNA sequence: TGCAGCGTCGCTGTCGGGGGACTTCTGCAGTATTTT.

This chain uses TRBV6-5 with TRBJ1-3; D not certain. Germline loops: CDR1 MNHEY, CDR2 SVGAGI. V was pared by 2 bases and J by 0 bases, with 8 bases between. This CDR3 has 15 residues. CDR3 region: CASSYNSLSGNTIYF. The CDR3 nucleotides read TGTGCCAGCAGTTACAACAGCCTCTCTGGAAACACCATATATTTT.

This chain joins TRBV28 and TRBJ1-5; D is possibly TRBD1 (6 bases). V lost 5 bases, J lost 1 base, and 9 bases lay in between. The CDR3 extends over 14 amino acids. Germline V lookup: CDR1 MDHEN, CDR2 SYDVKM. The CDR3 sequence is CASSPRGSNQPQHF. The CDR3 DNA reads TGTGCCAGCAGTCCAAGGGGGAGCAATCAGCCCCAGCATTTT.

The chain is built from TRBV28 and TRBJ2-2; 9 nucleotides align to TRBD1. CDR3 size: 16 residues. Germline V gives CDR1 MDHEN, CDR2 SYDVKM. J lost 5 bases, V lost 4 bases, and 8 bases had no gene match. CDR3 DNA sequence: TGTGCCAGCAGTTGGGGCCCGGGACAGGGAACCGGGGAGCTGTTTTTT. Its protein is CASSWGPGQGTGELFF.

The chain couples TRBV5-6 to TRBJ2-7; weak D call: TRBD1 (5 bases). V dropped 0 bases and J dropped 7 bases, with 17 bases sitting between them. CDR1 is SGHDT, CDR2 YYEEEE, per germline. The CDR3 runs 15 residues. This CDR3 is CASSLVQGGLGEQYF. The CDR3 DNA follows: TGTGCCAGCAGCTTGGTGCAGGGTGGTTTGGGTGAGCAGTACTTC.